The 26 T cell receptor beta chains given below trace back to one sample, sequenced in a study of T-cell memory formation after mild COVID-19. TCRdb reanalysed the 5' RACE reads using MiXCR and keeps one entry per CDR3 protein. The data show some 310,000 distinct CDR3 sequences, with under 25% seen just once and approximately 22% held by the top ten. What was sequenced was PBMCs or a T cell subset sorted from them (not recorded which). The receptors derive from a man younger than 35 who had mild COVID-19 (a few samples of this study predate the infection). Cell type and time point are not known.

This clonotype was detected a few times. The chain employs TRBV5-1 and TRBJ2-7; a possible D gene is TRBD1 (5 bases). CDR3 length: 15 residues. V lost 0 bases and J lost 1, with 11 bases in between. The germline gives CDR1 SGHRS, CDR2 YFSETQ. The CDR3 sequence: CASSLDPGSSYEQYF. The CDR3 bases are TGCGCCAGCAGCTTGGATCCAGGGTCGTCCTACGAGCAGTACTTC.

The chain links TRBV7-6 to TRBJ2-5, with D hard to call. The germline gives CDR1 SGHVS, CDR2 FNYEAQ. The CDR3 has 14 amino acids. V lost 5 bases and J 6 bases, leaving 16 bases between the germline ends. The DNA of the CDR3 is TGTGCCAGCAGCCCCCCCCTACCGGGTCAGACCCAGTACTTC. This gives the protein CASSPPLPGQTQYF.

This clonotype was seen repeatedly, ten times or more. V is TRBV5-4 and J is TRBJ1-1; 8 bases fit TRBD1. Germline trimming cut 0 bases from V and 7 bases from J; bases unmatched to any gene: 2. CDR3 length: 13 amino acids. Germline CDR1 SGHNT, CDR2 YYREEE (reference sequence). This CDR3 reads CASSLGGTGEAFF. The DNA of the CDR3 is TGTGCCAGCAGCTTGGGTGGGACAGGTGAAGCTTTCTTT.

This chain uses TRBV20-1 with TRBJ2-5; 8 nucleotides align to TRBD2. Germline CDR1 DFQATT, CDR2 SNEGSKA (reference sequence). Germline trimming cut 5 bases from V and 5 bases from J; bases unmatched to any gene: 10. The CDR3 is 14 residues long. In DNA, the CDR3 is TGCAGTGCTTTAGTAGCGGGGAGGTCGGAGACCCAGTACTTC. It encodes CSALVAGRSETQYF.

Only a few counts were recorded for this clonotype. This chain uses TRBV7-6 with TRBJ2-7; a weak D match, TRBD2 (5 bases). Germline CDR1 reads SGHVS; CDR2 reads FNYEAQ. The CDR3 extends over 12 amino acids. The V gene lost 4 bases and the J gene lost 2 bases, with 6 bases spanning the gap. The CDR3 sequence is CASSSEAYEQYV. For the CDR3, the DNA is TGTGCCAGCAGCTCGGAGGCCTACGAGCAGTACGTC.

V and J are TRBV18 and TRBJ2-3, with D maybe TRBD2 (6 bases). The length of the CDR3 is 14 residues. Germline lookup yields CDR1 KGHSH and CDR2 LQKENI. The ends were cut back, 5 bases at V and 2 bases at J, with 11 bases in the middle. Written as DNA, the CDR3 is TGTGCCAGCTCATTCGGGACTCTCACAGATACGCAGTATTTT. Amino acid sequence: CASSFGTLTDTQYF.

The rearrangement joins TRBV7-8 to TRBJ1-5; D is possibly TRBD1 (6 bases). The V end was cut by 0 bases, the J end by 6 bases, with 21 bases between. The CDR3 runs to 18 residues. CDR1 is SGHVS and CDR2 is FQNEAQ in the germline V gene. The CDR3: CASSLAFWVRGAGQPQHF. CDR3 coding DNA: TGTGCCAGCAGCTTAGCGTTTTGGGTCAGGGGCGCGGGTCAGCCCCAGCATTTT.

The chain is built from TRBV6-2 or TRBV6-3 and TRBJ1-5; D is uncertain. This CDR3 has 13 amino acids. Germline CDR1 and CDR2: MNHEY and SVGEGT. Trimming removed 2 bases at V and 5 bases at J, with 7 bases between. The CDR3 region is CASSYRRDQPQHF. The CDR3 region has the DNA TGTGCCAGCAGTTACAGGAGAGATCAGCCCCAGCATTTT.

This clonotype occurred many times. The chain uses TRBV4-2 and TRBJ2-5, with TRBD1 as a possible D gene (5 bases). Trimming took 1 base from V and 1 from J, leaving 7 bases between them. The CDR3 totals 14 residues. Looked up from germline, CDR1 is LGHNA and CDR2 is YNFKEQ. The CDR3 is CASSQGGGQETQYF. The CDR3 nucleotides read TGTGCCAGCAGCCAAGGGGGCGGCCAAGAGACCCAGTACTTC.

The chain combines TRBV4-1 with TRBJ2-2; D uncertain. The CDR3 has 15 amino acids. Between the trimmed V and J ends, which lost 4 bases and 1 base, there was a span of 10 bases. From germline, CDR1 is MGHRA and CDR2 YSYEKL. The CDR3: CASSLWFRNTGELFF. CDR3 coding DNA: TGCGCCAGCAGCCTGTGGTTCAGGAACACCGGGGAGCTGTTTTTT.

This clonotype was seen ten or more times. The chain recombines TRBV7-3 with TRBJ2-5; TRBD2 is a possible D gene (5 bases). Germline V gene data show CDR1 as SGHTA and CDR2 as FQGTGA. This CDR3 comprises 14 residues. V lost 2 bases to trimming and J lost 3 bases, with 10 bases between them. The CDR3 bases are TGTGCCAGCAGCTTAGATCGGGGTAAAGAGACCCAGTACTTC. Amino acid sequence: CASSLDRGKETQYF.

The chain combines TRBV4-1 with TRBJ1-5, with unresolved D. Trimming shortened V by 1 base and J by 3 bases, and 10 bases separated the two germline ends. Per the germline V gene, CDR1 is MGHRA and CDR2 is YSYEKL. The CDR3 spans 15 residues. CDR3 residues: CASSQGSQHNQPQHF. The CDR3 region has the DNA TGCGCCAGCAGCCAAGGTAGTCAGCACAATCAGCCCCAGCATTTT.

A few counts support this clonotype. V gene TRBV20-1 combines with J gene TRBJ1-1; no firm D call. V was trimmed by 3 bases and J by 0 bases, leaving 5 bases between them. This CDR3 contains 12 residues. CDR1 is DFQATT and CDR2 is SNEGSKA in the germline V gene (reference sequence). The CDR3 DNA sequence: TGCAGTGCTAGTCTCCTGAACACTGAAGCTTTCTTT. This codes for CSASLLNTEAFF.

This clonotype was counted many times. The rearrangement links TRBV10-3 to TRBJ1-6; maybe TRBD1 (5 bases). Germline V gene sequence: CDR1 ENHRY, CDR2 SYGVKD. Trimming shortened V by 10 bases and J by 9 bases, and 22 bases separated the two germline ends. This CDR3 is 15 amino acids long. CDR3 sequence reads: CATAGATAGRSPLHF. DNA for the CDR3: TGTGCCACCGCCGGGGCAACAGCAGGACGTTCACCCCTCCACTTT.

The CDR3 DNA reads TGTGCCAGCAGCGCCTCTAGCGGGGGGGCCCAAGAGACCCAGTACTTC. Its translation: CASSASSGGAQETQYF. V is TRBV7-9 and J is TRBJ2-5; TRBD2 matches 12 bases. The V gene end was trimmed by 5 bases and the J gene end by 1 base; junction bases not matched to a gene: 5. The CDR3 covers 16 residues. Germline V gene lookup returns CDR1 SEHNR and CDR2 FQNEAQ (reference sequence).

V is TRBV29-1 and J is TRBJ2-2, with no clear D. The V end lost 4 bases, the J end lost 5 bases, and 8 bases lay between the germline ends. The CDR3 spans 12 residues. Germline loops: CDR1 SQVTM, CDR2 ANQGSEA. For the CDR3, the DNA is TGCAGCGTTGTACAGCCAACCGGGGAGCTGTTTTTT. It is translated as CSVVQPTGELFF.

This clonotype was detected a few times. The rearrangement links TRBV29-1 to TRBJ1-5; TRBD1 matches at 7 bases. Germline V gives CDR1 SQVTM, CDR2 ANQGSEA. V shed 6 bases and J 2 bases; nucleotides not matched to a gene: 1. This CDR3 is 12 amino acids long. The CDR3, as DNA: TGCAGCGTCGGGACAGGCAATCAGCCCCAGCATTTT. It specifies CSVGTGNQPQHF.

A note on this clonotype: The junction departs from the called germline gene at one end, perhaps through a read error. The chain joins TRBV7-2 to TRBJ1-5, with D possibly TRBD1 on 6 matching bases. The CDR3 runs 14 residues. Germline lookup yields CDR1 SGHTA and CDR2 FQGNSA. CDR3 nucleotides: TGTGCCGGCAGCTGGAGGGGGGGACATCAGCCCCAGCATTTT. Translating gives CAGSWRGGHQPQHF.

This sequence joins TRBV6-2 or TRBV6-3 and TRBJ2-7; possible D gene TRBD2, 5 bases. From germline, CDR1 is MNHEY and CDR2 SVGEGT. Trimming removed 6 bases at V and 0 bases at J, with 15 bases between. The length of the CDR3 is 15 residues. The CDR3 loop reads CASRRSPAGSYEQYF. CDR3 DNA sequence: TGTGCCAGCAGACGGAGTCCGGCGGGCTCCTACGAGCAGTACTTC.

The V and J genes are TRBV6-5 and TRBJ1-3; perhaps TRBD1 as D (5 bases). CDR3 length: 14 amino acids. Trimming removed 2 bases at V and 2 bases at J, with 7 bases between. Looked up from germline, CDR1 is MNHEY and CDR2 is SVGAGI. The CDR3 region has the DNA TGTGCCAGCAGTTACCGGGGCCCTGGAAACACCATATATTTT. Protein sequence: CASSYRGPGNTIYF.

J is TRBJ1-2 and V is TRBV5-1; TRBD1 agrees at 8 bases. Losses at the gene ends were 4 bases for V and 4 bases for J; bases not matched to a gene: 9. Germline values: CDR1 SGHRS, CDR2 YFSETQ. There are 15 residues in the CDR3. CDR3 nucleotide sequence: TGCGCCAGCAGCGCGCCGGAGACAGGGGCCTATGGCTACACCTTC. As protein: CASSAPETGAYGYTF. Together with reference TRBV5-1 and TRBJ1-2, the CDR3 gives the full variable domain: KAGVTQTPRYLIKTRGQQVTLSCSPISGHRSVSWYQQTPGQGLQFLFEYFSETQRNKGNFPGRFSGRQFSNSRSEMNVSTLELGDSALYLCASSAPETGAYGYTFGSGTRLTVV.

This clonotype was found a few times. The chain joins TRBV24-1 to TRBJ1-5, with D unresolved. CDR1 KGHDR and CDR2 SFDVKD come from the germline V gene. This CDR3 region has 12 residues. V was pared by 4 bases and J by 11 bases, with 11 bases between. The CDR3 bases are TGTGCCACCAGTGACCCAAGTGGGACCCAGCATTTT. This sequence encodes CATSDPSGTQHF.

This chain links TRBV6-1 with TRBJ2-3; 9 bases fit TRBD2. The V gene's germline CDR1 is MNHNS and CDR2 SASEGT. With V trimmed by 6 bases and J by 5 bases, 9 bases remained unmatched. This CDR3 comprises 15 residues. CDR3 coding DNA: TGTGCCAGCAGCGCTGTGGGACTAGCTATAGATACGCAGTATTTT. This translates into CASSAVGLAIDTQYF.

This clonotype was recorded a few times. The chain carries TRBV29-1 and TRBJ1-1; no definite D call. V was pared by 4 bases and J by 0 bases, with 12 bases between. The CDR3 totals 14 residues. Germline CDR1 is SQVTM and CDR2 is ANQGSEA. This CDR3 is CSVASQIMNTEAFF. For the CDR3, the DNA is TGCAGCGTTGCCTCACAGATAATGAACACTGAAGCTTTCTTT.

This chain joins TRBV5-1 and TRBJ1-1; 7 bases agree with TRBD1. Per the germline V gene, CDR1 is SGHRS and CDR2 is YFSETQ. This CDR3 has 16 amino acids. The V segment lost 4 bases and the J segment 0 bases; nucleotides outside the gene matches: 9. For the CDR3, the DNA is TGCGCCAGCAGCCAAACAGGGGCAGAAATGAACACTGAAGCTTTCTTT. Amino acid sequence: CASSQTGAEMNTEAFF.

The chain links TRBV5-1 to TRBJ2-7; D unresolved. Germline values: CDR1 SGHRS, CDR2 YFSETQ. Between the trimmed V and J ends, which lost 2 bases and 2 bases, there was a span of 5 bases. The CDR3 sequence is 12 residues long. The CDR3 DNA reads TGCGCCAGCAGCTTACATACCTACGAGCAGTACTTC. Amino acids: CASSLHTYEQYF.